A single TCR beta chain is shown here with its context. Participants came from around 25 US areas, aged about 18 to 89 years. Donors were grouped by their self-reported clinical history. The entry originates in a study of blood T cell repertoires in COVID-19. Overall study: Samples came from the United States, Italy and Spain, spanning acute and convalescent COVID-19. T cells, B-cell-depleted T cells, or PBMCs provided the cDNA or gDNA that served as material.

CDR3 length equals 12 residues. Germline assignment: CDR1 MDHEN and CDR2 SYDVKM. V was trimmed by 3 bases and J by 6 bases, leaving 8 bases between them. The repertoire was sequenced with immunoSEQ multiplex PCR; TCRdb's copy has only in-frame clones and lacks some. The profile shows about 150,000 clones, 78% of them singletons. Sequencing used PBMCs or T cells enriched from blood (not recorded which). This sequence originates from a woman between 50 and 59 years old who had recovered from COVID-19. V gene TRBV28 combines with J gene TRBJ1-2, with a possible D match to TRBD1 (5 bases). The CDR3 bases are TGTGCCAGCAGTTTTCAGGGAAATGGCTACACCTTC. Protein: CASSFQGNGYTF.